This T cell receptor (beta chain) stems from a study of T-cell memory formation after mild COVID-19. Study-wide context: TCR clusters were mostly donor specific. The study's findings and limits: Clonal second-wave expansions that peaked on day 37 had unconfirmed SARS-CoV-2 specificity.

With 2 bases clipped from V and 8 bases from J, the junction kept 0 bases outside the gene matches. The CDR3 spans 13 residues. Germline V CDR1 and CDR2: SGHRS, YFSETQ. 5'RACE, which relied on constant-segment primers, yielded TCR alpha and TCR beta cDNA libraries carrying sample barcodes and UMIs. TCRdb re-derived calls from the 5' RACE reads in MiXCR, one entry per CDR3 protein. The sample has about 150,000 distinct CDR3 sequences; about 15% are singletons. On this clonotype itself: Its antigen is unidentified.

What was sequenced was PBMCs or a T cell subset sorted from them (not recorded which). This sequence originates from an adult woman who had mild COVID-19 (a few samples of this study predate the infection). Cell type and time point are not known. This rearrangement joins TRBV5-1 to TRBJ1-6; TRBD1 matches 8 bases. The CDR3 coding sequence is TGCGCCAGCAGCTTACAGGGGGATTCACCCCTCCACTTT. Protein product: CASSLQGDSPLHF.